The next 4 T cell receptor beta chains were all read from a single sample in a study of blood T cell repertoires in COVID-19. TCRdb's table, derived via immunoSEQ multiplex PCR, lists solely in-frame clones and lacks some. The sample includes 210,000 or so clones, about 85% seen only once; the top ten take 10% to 11%. Sequencing was carried out using PBMCs or T cells enriched from blood (not recorded which). Receptor source: a young man who had recovered from COVID-19.

The chain combines TRBV5-1 with TRBJ2-2, with 8 bases that match TRBD1. Germline trimming cut 0 bases from V and 4 bases from J; bases unmatched to any gene: 5. CDR1 is SGHRS, CDR2 YFSETQ, per germline. CDR3 length: 16 amino acids. In nucleotides, the CDR3 is TGCGCCAGCAGCTTGGGTGCAGGGGGCTTCACCGGGGAGCTGTTTTTT. Its protein is CASSLGAGGFTGELFF.

In its sample, this clone was seen a few times. The rearrangement links TRBV27 to TRBJ1-1; tentatively, D is TRBD1 (6 bases). V was cut by 4 bases and J by 6 bases, with 18 bases left in between. The CDR3 loop spans 15 amino acids. Germline CDR1 is MNHEY and CDR2 is SMNVEV (reference sequence). As DNA, the CDR3 is TGTGCCAGCAGTTCACTAATACAGGGAGTCGCTGAAGCTTTCTTT. It is translated as CASSSLIQGVAEAFF.

Note on this clone: Within the sample, other DNA sequences also encode this same CDR3. The rearrangement links TRBV6-5 to TRBJ1-3; 7 bases are a match to TRBD1. The germline V gene has CDR1 MNHEY and CDR2 SVGAGI. CDR3 length: 14 amino acids. The trim removed 7 bases at V and 0 bases at J, leaving 3 bases unmatched. The CDR3, as DNA: TGTGCCAGCAAAACAGGGGTCTCTGGAAACACCATATATTTT. Translating it yields CASKTGVSGNTIYF.

This CDR3 reads CASSFLTQGLQPQHF. The CDR3 DNA reads TGTGCCAGCAGTTTCCTGACCCAGGGTCTCCAGCCCCAGCATTTT. J is TRBJ1-5 and V is TRBV6-6; perhaps TRBD1 as D (5 bases). The V end lost 4 bases, the J end lost 7 bases, and 17 bases lay between the germline ends. Germline CDR1 MNHNY, CDR2 SVGAGI (reference sequence). CDR3 length equals 15 residues.